These 6 T cell receptor beta chains share one sample of origin, sequenced in a study of cytomegalovirus exposure and HLA in healthy donors. This PCR relied on a set of 60 Vbeta primers and 13 Jbeta primers. Clones were sequenced by immunoSEQ multiplex PCR, and TCRdb holds only the in-frame ones, with some missing. Of 110,000 to 150,000 clones listed, 76% are singletons. Sequencing input: PBMCs. The origin of the receptors is a woman aged 35 to 49 in good health and CMV-seronegative.

V gene TRBV9 combines with J gene TRBJ2-7, with D hard to call. CDR1 and CDR2 (germline): SGDLS, YYNGEE. The V and J ends lost 0 bases and 3 bases respectively, with 7 bases between them. This CDR3 has 13 residues. CDR3 in DNA: TGTGCCAGCAGCGTAGCCATTAGCTACGAGCAGTACTTC. Translating gives CASSVAISYEQYF.

This clone was counted between two and nine times. This chain connects TRBV5-1 to TRBJ1-5, with a weak D call TRBD1 (6 bases). This CDR3 spans 20 amino acids. V lost 7 bases and J 4 bases, leaving 33 bases between the germline ends. The germline V gene has CDR1 SGHRS and CDR2 YFSETQ. The CDR3 sequence: CASPLAATGAFPSRNQPQHF. In nucleotides, the CDR3 is TGCGCCAGCCCCCTTGCGGCGACAGGTGCTTTCCCTTCGCGGAATCAGCCCCAGCATTTT.

A few counts support this clone. The chain carries TRBV2 and TRBJ1-4; D is perhaps TRBD1 (6 bases). The CDR3 is 14 residues long. Trimming took 5 bases from V and 7 from J, leaving 14 bases between them. Per the germline V gene, CDR1 is SNHLY and CDR2 is FYNNEI. Written as DNA, the CDR3 is TGTGCCAGCAGTATTGACAGGAGTGTTGAAAAACTGTTTTTT. It yields the protein CASSIDRSVEKLFF.

This clone was recorded a few times. V and J are TRBV19 and TRBJ1-5; D perhaps matches TRBD1 (6 bases). CDR1 LNHDA and CDR2 SQIVND come from the germline V gene (reference sequence). The CDR3 covers 15 residues. V was shortened by 5 bases and J by 6 bases, with 17 bases between the two germline ends. CDR3 in DNA: TGTGCCAGTAGTCGGGGGGGCAACGAAGGTCAGCCCCAGCATTTT. Amino acids: CASSRGGNEGQPQHF.

CDR3 residues: CASSPPGARTGGTEAFF. CDR3 in DNA: TGTGCCAGCTCACCACCCGGGGCCAGGACAGGGGGCACTGAAGCTTTCTTT. The chain is built from TRBV18 and TRBJ1-1; 10 bases agree with TRBD1. From germline, CDR1 is KGHSH and CDR2 LQKENI. CDR3 length: 17 amino acids. After removal of 0 bases from V and 4 bases from J, the junction contained 8 bases not matched to a gene.

The genes are TRBV5-1 and TRBJ2-1, with 13 nucleotides matching TRBD2. V shed 5 bases and J 3 bases; nucleotides not matched to a gene: 8. The CDR3 sequence is 17 residues long. In germline, CDR1 is SGHRS, CDR2 YFSETQ. The chain's CDR3 is CASRRLAGGPGYNEQFF. CDR3 bases: TGCGCCAGCAGAAGACTAGCGGGGGGCCCGGGCTACAATGAGCAGTTCTTC.